What follows are 14 T cell receptor beta chains derived from one specimen sequenced in a study of shared clonotypes between healthy human individuals. The method was immunoSEQ multiplex PCR; TCRdb's version includes in-frame clones alone and lacks a portion of them. The table has about 2 million clones, roughly 95% seen once; the top ten hold 0.9% to 1.4%. Positively selected for CCR7, the CD45RO-negative cells used as naive CD8 cells excluded terminally differentiated effector memory CD45RA+ cells. What was sequenced was naive CD8+ T cells sorted from blood. The receptors derive from a man between 18 and 35 years old in good health.

On this clone: In the same sample, other DNA sequences code for this CDR3. CDR3 nucleotides: TGTGCCAGCAGCGTAGTGGGGGACAGCGAGCAGTACTTC. Residues: CASSVVGDSEQYF. The rearrangement links TRBV9 to TRBJ2-7; TRBD1 agrees at 7 bases. The trim removed 0 bases at V and 6 bases at J, leaving 3 bases unmatched. Germline assignment: CDR1 SGDLS and CDR2 YYNGEE. This CDR3 has 13 amino acids.

The chain combines TRBV10-2 with TRBJ2-5; no clear D gene. This CDR3 has 20 residues. Trimming shortened V by 5 bases and J by 5 bases, and 33 bases separated the two germline ends. Looked up from germline, CDR1 is WSHSY and CDR2 is SAAADI. The DNA for the CDR3 is TGCGCCAGCAGTCCAGCCATGGTTAAGGTCCACACTGAAATGGGGGAGACCCAGTACTTC. Protein product: CASSPAMVKVHTEMGETQYF.

Note on this clone: Other nucleotide sequences in the sample specify the same CDR3. V gene TRBV5-1 combines with J gene TRBJ2-7; D may match TRBD1 or TRBD2 (5 bases each). Between the trimmed V and J ends, which lost 0 bases and 0 bases, there was a span of 7 bases. This CDR3 has 14 residues. Per germline, CDR1 SGHRS and CDR2 YFSETQ. The CDR3: CASSLDGGSYEQYF. DNA of the CDR3: TGCGCCAGCAGCTTGGATGGGGGCTCCTACGAGCAGTACTTC.

The rearrangement uses TRBV7-9 and TRBJ1-5, with 8 bases aligning to TRBD1. Germline trimming cut 4 bases from V and 5 bases from J; bases unmatched to any gene: 4. This CDR3 has 14 residues. Germline V lookup: CDR1 SEHNR, CDR2 FQNEAQ (reference sequence). The CDR3 loop reads CASSSLTGDQPQHF. The CDR3 nucleotides are TGTGCCAGCAGCTCCCTGACAGGGGATCAGCCCCAGCATTTT.

This sequence joins TRBV11-2 and TRBJ2-2; D is perhaps TRBD2 (5 bases). The CDR3 totals 15 residues. Germline assignment: CDR1 SGHAT and CDR2 FQNNGV. Trimming took off 6 bases at V and 0 bases at J, with 11 bases between the two ends. Written as DNA, the CDR3 is TGTGCCAGCAGTTGGACTGCCGCGAACACCGGGGAGCTGTTTTTT. Protein: CASSWTAANTGELFF.

The rearrangement uses TRBV10-2 and TRBJ1-5, with unresolved D. The CDR3 is 14 amino acids. Germline assignment: CDR1 WSHSY and CDR2 SAAADI. Deletions cut 1 base from V and 0 bases from J, with 4 bases between. CDR3 region: CASSELNSNQPQHF. The CDR3 coding sequence is TGCGCCAGCAGTGAGTTAAATAGCAATCAGCCCCAGCATTTT.

The V and J genes are TRBV7-2 and TRBJ2-7, with 9 nucleotides matching TRBD1. Germline V lookup: CDR1 SGHTA, CDR2 FQGNSA. Germline trimming cut 4 bases from V and 0 bases from J; bases unmatched to any gene: 4. The CDR3 totals 15 residues. For the CDR3, the DNA is TGTGCCAGCAGCTGGGGACAGGGAACCTCCTACGAGCAGTACTTC. Translated, it gives CASSWGQGTSYEQYF. The whole variable domain, filled in from reference TRBV7-2 and TRBJ2-7, reads GAGVSQSPSNKVTEKGKDVELRCDPISGHTALYWYRQSLGQGLEFLIYFQGNSAPDKSGLPSDRFSAERTGGSVSTLTIQRTQQEDSAVYLCASSWGQGTSYEQYFGPGTRLTVT.

This clone was seen only once. This rearrangement joins TRBV6-1 to TRBJ2-7; no clear D gene. The CDR3 length is 14 residues. CDR1 MNHNS and CDR2 SASEGT come from the germline V gene. The germline V and J ends were trimmed by 1 base and 1 base, with 8 bases remaining between them. For the CDR3, the DNA is TGTGCCAGCAGTGAAGAGGCCTTATCCTACGAGCAGTACTTC. It translates to CASSEEALSYEQYF.

The chain links TRBV5-6 to TRBJ2-7, with 15 bases aligning to TRBD2. After removal of 2 bases from V and 1 base from J, the junction contained 7 bases not matched to a gene. The V gene's germline CDR1 is SGHDT and CDR2 YYEEEE. The CDR3 runs to 18 residues. The CDR3: CASSFGLAGGPISYEQYF. The CDR3 nucleotides read TGTGCCAGCAGCTTTGGACTAGCGGGAGGGCCTATTTCCTACGAGCAGTACTTC.

This chain uses TRBV11-2 with TRBJ1-1, with D maybe TRBD1 (6 bases). Germline CDR1 reads SGHAT; CDR2 reads FQNNGV. CDR3 size: 15 residues. V was trimmed by 3 bases and J by 1 base, leaving 12 bases between them. Here the CDR3 DNA reads TGTGCCAGCAGCTTCAACAGGGCCGGGAACACTGAAGCTTTCTTT. This translates into CASSFNRAGNTEAFF.

The chain recombines TRBV5-1 with TRBJ1-1, with D hard to call. Trimming shortened V by 4 bases and J by 2 bases, and 6 bases separated the two germline ends. The CDR3 is made up of 12 amino acids. In germline, CDR1 is SGHRS, CDR2 YFSETQ. CDR3: CASSEINTEAFF. CDR3 nucleotides: TGCGCCAGCAGCGAAATTAACACTGAAGCTTTCTTT.

This clone is a singleton in its sample. The sample holds other DNA sequences that translate to the same CDR3. The chain employs TRBV4-1 and TRBJ2-7; no definite D call. The V gene's germline CDR1 is MGHRA and CDR2 YSYEKL. Deletions cut 2 bases from V and 0 bases from J, with 5 bases between. The CDR3 runs 13 residues. CDR3 sequence (DNA): TGCGCCAGCAGCCAACGACCCTCCTACGAGCAGTACTTC. It is translated as CASSQRPSYEQYF.

The rearrangement uses TRBV2 and TRBJ2-1; D may be TRBD1 (6 bases). Trimming took 1 base from V and 7 from J, leaving 14 bases between them. The V gene's germline CDR1 is SNHLY and CDR2 FYNNEI. The CDR3 sequence is 15 residues long. The CDR3 loop is CASSEDEQGWNEQFF. The CDR3 nucleotides read TGTGCCAGCAGTGAAGATGAACAGGGATGGAATGAGCAGTTCTTC.

The chain links TRBV27 to TRBJ2-5; D is perhaps TRBD1 (5 bases). This CDR3 has 14 residues. V lost 6 bases and J lost 3, with 14 bases in between. Looked up from germline, CDR1 is MNHEY and CDR2 is SMNVEV (reference sequence). The CDR3: CASSPDSKEETQYF. In DNA form, the CDR3 reads TGTGCCAGCAGCCCAGACAGCAAGGAAGAGACCCAGTACTTC.